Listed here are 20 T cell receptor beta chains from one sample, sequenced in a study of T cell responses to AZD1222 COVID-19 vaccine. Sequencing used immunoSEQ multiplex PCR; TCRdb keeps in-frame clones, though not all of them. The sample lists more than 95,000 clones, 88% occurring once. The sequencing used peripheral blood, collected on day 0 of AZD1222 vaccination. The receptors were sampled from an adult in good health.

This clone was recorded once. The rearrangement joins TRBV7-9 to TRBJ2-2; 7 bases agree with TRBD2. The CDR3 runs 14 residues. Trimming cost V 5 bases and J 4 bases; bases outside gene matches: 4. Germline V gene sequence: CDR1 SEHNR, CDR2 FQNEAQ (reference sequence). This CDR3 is CASSPSGSTGELFF. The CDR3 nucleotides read TGTGCCAGCAGCCCTAGCGGTTCCACCGGGGAGCTGTTTTTT.

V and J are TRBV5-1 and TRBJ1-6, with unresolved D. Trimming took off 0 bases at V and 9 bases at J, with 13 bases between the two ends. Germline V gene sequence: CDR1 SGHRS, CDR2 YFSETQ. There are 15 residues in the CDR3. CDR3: CASSLDLNLPSPLHF. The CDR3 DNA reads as TGCGCCAGCAGCTTGGACCTCAACCTTCCTTCACCCCTCCACTTT.

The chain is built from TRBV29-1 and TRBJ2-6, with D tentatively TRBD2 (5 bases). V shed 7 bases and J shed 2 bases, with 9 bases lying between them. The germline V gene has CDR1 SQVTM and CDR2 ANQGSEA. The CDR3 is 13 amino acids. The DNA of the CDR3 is TGCAGCGCGAGGGCCGCTGGGGCCAACGTCCTGACTTTC. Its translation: CSARAAGANVLTF.

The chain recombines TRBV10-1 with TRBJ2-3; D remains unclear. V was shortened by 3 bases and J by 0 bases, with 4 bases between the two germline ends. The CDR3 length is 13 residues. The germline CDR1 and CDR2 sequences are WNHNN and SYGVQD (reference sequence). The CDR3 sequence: CASSEGSTDTQYF. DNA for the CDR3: TGCGCCAGCAGTGAAGGGAGCACAGATACGCAGTATTTT.

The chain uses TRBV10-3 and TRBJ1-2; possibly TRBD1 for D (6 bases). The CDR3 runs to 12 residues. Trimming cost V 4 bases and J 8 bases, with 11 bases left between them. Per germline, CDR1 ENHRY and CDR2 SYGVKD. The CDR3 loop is CAISAGALGYTF. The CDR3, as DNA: TGTGCCATCAGTGCAGGGGCCTTAGGCTACACCTTC.

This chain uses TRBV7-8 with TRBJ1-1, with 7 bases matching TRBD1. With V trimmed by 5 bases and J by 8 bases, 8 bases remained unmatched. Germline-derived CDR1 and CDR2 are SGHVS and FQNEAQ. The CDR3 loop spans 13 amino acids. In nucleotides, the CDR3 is TGTGCCAGCAGCCTCGACAGGGTGGCGGAAGCTTTCTTT. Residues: CASSLDRVAEAFF.

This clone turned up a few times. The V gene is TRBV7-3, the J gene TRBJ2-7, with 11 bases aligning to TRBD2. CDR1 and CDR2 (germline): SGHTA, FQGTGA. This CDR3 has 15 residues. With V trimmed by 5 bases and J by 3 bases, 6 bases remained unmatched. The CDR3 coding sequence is TGTGCCAGCAGCCCACTAGCGGGGGACGGCTACGAGCAGTACTTC. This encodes CASSPLAGDGYEQYF.

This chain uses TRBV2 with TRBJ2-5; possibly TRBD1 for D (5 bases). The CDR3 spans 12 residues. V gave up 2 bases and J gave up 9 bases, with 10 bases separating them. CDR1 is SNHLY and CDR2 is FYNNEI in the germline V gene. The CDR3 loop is CASSERTLAQYF. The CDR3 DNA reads TGTGCCAGCAGTGAACGGACACTGGCCCAGTACTTC. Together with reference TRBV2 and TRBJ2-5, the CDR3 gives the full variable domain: EPEVTQTPSHQVTQMGQEVILRCVPISNHLYFYWYRQILGQKVEFLVSFYNNEISEKSEIFDDQFSVERPDGSNFTLKIRSTKLEDSAMYFCASSERTLAQYFGPGTRLLVL.

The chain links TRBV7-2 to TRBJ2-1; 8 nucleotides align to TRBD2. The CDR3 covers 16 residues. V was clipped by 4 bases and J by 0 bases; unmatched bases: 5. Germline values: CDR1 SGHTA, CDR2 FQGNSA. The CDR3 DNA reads TGTGCCAGCAGCTCGATAGCGGGGAGCTCCTACAATGAGCAGTTCTTC. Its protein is CASSSIAGSSYNEQFF.

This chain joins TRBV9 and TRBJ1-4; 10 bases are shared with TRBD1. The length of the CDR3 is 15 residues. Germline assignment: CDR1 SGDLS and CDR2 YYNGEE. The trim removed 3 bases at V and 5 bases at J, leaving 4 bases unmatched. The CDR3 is CASSGDRGRNEKLFF. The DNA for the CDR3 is TGTGCCAGCAGCGGCGACAGGGGGCGCAATGAAAAACTGTTTTTT.

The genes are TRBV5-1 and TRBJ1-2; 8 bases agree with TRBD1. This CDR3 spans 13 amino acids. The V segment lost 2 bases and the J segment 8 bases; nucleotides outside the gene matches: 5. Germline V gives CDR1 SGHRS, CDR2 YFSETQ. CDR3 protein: CASSFQGAGGYTF. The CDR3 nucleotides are TGCGCCAGCAGCTTTCAGGGGGCGGGAGGCTACACCTTC.

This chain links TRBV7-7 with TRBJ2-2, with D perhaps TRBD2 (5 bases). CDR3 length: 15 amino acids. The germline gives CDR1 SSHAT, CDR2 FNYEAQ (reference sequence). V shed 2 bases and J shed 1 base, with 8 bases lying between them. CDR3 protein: CASSLLLGNTGELFF. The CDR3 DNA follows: TGTGCCAGCAGCTTACTACTAGGGAACACCGGGGAGCTGTTTTTT.

DNA of the CDR3: TGTGCCAGCAGTTTAATAAGCGGAGGGGCCTACGAGCAGTACTTC. This encodes CASSLISGGAYEQYF. The chain links TRBV27 to TRBJ2-7; TRBD2 might be the D (6 bases). This CDR3 has 15 amino acids. V was pared by 2 bases and J by 2 bases, with 13 bases between. CDR1 and CDR2 (germline): MNHEY, SMNVEV (reference sequence).

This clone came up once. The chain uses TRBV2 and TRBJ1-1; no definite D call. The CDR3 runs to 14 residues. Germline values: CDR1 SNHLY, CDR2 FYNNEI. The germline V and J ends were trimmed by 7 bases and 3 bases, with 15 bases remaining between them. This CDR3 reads CASNVKGADTEAFF. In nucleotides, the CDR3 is TGTGCCAGCAACGTCAAGGGAGCAGACACTGAAGCTTTCTTT.

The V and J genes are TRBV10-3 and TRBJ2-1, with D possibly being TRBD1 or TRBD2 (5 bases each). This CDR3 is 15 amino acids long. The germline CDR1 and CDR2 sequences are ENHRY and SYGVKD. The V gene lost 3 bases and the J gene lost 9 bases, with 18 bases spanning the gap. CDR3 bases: TGTGCCATCAGTGAAATGGGACGGGCGAACTCTGAGCAGTTCTTC. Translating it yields CAISEMGRANSEQFF.

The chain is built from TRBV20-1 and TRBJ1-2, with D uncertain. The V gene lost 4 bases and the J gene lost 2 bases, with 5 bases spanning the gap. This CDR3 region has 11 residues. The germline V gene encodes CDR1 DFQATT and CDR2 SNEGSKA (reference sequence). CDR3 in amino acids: CSANVNYGYTF. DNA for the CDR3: TGCAGTGCTAACGTGAACTATGGCTACACCTTC.

The CDR3 DNA is TGTGCCAGCTCACCTTTGGGGGATAATGAAAAACTGTTTTTT. Amino acid sequence: CASSPLGDNEKLFF. The chain carries TRBV18 and TRBJ1-4, with D possibly being TRBD1 (5 bases). The ends were cut back, 3 bases at V and 4 bases at J, with 9 bases in the middle. The germline V gene has CDR1 KGHSH and CDR2 LQKENI. CDR3 size: 14 residues.

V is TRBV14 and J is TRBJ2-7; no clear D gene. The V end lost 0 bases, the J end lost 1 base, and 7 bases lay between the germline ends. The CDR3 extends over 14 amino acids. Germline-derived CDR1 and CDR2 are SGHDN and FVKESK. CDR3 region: CASSQERYSYEQYF. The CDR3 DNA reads TGTGCCAGCAGCCAAGAGAGGTATTCCTACGAGCAGTACTTC.

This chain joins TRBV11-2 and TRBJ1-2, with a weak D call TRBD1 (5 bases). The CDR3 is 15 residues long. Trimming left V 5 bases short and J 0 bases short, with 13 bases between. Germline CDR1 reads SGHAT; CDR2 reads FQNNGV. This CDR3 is CASSPTAESNYGYTF. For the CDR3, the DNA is TGTGCCAGCAGCCCGACAGCCGAATCTAACTATGGCTACACCTTC.

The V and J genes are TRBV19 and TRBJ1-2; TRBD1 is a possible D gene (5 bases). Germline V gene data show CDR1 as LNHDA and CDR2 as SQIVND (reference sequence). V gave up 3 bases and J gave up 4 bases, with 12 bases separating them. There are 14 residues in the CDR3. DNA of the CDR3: TGTGCCAGTAGTATGTCCGCCAGGGCCTATGGCTACACCTTC. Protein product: CASSMSARAYGYTF.